This paragraph reports one T cell receptor (beta chain). Its antigen remains unidentified. In the same sample, other DNA sequences code for this CDR3. The sample is drawn from a study of shared clonotypes between healthy human individuals. The germline CDR1 and CDR2 sequences are SGHTA and FQGNSA. V gave up 5 bases and J gave up 5 bases, with 11 bases separating them. CDR3 length equals 13 residues. As processed by the authors: ImmunoSEQ gave junction-only sequences without quality scores, so filtering differed. Profiling relied on immunoSEQ multiplex PCR, and the TCRdb table lists in-frame clones only, not all of them. V and J calls and clone size are copied from that table; D and trimming were computed from the DNA. The sample has millions of clones, 85% to 95% seen once; the top ten hold roughly 0.14%. Study-level findings and limits: Only blood underwent sampling, and tissue repertoires likely differ. The naive CD4 repertoires of several donors were compared, and around 4.9% of clonotypes were shared. With few donors, the genetic and exposure-history diversity represented was limited.

Sequencing was done on a sample of naive CD4+ T cells sorted from blood. This sample's subset: CD45RA+ positively selected. This clonotype was sampled from a young man in good health. V usage is TRBV7-2 and J usage is TRBJ2-3, with TRBD1 as a possible D gene (7 bases). CDR3: CASSPQGGDTQYF. The CDR3 DNA is TGTGCCAGCAGCCCCCAGGGGGGAGATACGCAGTATTTT.